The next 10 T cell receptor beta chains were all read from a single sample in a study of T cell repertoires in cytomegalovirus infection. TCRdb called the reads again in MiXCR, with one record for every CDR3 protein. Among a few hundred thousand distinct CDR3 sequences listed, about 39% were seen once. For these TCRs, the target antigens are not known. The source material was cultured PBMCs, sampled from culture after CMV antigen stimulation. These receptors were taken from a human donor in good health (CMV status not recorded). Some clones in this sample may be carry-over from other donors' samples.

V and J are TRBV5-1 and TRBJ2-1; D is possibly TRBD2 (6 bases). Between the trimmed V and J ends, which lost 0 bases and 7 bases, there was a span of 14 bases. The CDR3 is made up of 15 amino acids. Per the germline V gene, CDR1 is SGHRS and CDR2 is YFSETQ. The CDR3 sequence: CASSLGSGRLNEQFF. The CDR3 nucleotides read TGCGCCAGCAGCTTGGGGTCCGGGAGATTAAATGAGCAGTTCTTC.

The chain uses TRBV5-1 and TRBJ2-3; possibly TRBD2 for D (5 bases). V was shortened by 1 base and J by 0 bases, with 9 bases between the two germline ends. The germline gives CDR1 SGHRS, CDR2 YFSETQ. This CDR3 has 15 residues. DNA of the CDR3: TGCGCCAGCAGCTTGCAAGCGGATAGCACAGATACGCAGTATTTT. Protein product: CASSLQADSTDTQYF.

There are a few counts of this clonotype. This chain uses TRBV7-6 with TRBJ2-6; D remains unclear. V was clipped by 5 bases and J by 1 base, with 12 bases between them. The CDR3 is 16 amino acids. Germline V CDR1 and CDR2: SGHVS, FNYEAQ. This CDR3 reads CASSILPPSGANVLTF. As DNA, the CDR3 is TGTGCCAGCAGCATTCTTCCTCCGTCTGGGGCCAACGTCCTGACTTTC.

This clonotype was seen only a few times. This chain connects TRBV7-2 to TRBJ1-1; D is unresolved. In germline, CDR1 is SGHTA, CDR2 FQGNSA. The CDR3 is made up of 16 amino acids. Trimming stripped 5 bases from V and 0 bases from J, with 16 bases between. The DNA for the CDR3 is TGTGCCAGCAGCCCCAAACGGGATATTGTGAACACTGAAGCTTTCTTT. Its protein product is CASSPKRDIVNTEAFF.

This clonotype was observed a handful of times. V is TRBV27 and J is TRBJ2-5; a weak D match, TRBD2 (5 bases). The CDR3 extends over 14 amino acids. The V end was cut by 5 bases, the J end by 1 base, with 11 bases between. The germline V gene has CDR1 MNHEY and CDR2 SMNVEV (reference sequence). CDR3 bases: TGTGCCAGCAGTCGCGGGTCACCCCAAGAGACCCAGTACTTC. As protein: CASSRGSPQETQYF.

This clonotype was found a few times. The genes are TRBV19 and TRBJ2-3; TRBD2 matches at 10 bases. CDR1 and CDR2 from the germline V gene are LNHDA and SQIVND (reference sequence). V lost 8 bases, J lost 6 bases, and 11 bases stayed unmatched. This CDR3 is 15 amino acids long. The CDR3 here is CASGSLAGGLDTQYF. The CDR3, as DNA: TGTGCCAGTGGTTCTTTAGCGGGAGGTTTGGATACGCAGTATTTT. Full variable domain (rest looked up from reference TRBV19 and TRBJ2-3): DGGITQSPKYLFRKEGQNVTLSCEQNLNHDAMYWYRQDPGQGLRLIYYSQIVNDFQKGDIAEGYSVSREKKESFPLTVTSAQKNPTAFYLCASGSLAGGLDTQYFGPGTRLTVL.

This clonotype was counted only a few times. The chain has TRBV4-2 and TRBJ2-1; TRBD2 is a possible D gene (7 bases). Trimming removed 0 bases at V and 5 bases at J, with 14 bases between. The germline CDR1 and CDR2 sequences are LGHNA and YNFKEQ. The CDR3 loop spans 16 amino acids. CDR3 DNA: TGTGCCAGCAGCCAAGATCTACGAGGGGGGGACAATGAGCAGTTCTTC. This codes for CASSQDLRGGDNEQFF.

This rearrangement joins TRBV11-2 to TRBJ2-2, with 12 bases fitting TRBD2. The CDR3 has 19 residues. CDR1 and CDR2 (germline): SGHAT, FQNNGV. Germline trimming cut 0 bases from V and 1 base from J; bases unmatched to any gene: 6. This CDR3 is CASSLDRLAGVGNTGELFF. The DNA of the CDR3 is TGTGCCAGCAGCTTAGATCGACTAGCGGGAGTGGGGAACACCGGGGAGCTGTTTTTT.

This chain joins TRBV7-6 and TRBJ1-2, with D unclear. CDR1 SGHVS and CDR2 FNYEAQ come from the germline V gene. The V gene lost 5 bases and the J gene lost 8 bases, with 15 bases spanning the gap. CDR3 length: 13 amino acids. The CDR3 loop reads CASSEGRDRGYTF. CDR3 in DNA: TGTGCCAGCAGCGAAGGCCGGGATAGGGGCTACACCTTC.

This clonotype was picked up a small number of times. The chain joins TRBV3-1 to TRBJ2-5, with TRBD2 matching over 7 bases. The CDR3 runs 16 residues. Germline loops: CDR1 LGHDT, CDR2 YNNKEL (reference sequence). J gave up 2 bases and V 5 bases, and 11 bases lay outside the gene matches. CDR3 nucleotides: TGTGCCAGCAGCACCACGGGTGGACTAGGACAAGAGACCCAGTACTTC. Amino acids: CASSTTGGLGQETQYF.